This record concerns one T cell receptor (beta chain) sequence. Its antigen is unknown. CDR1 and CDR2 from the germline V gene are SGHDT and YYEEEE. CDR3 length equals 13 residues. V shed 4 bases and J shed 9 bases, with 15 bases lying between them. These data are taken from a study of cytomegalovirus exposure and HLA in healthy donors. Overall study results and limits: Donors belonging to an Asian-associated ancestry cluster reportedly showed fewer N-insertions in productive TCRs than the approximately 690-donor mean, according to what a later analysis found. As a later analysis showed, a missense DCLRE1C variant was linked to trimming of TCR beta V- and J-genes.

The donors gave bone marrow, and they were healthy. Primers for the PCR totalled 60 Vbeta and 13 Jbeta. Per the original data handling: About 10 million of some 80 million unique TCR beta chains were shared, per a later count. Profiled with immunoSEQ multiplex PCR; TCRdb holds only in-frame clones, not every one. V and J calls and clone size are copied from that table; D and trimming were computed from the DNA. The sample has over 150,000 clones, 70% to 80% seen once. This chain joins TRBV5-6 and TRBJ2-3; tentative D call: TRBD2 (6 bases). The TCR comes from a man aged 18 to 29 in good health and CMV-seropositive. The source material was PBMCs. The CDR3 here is CASSRSGPGTQYF. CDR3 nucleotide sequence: TGTGCCAGCAGCCGTAGCGGCCCCGGCACGCAGTATTTT.